The TCR beta chain described here comes from a study of T cells in localized non-small cell lung cancer. Between the trimmed V and J ends, which lost 8 bases and 0 bases, there was a span of 16 bases. Germline CDR1 reads MNHNS; CDR2 reads SASEGT. This CDR3 has 15 residues. Here immunoSEQ multiplex PCR was the method, and the copy in TCRdb shows in-frame clones only, minus some. The table records more than 20,000 clones, around 88% of them present only once. The sequencing here drew on peripheral blood, taken before any cancer treatment. The origin of this receptor is an older female donor with stage I lung adenocarcinoma. The gene calls are TRBV6-1 and TRBJ2-5, with a tentative D call TRBD1 (6 bases). The DNA for the CDR3 is TGTGCCAGCCGTGGCTGGACAGCGTACCAAGAGACCCAGTACTTC. This gives the protein CASRGWTAYQETQYF.